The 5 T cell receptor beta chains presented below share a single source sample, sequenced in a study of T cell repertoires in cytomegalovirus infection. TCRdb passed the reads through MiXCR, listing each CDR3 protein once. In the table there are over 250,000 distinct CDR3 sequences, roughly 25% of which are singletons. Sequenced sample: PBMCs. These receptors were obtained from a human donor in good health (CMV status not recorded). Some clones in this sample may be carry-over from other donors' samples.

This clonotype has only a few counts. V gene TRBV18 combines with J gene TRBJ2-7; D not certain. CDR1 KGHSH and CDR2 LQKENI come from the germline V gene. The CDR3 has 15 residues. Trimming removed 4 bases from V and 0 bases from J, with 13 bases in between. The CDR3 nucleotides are TGTGCCAGCTCACGCGAGACGCATAGCTCCTACGAGCAGTACTTC. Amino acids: CASSRETHSSYEQYF.

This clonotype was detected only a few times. CDR3 in DNA: TGTGCCAGCAGCCCTTCTAGCGGAAGCTCCTACAATGAGCAGTTCTTC. Its protein is CASSPSSGSSYNEQFF. The rearrangement uses TRBV7-2 and TRBJ2-1; 7 bases align to TRBD2. The CDR3 length is 16 residues. The ends lost 5 bases at V and 0 bases at J; junction bases unmatched: 7. Looked up from germline, CDR1 is SGHTA and CDR2 is FQGNSA. The whole variable domain, filled in from reference TRBV7-2 and TRBJ2-1, reads GAGVSQSPSNKVTEKGKDVELRCDPISGHTALYWYRQSLGQGLEFLIYFQGNSAPDKSGLPSDRFSAERTGGSVSTLTIQRTQQEDSAVYLCASSPSSGSSYNEQFFGPGTRLTVL.

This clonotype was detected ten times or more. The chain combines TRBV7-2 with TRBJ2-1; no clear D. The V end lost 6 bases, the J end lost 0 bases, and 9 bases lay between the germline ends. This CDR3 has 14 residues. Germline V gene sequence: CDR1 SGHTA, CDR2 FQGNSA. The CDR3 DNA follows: TGTGCCAGCAGAAGGCCGGGCTCCTACAATGAGCAGTTCTTC. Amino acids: CASRRPGSYNEQFF.

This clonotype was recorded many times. CDR3 loop: CASSLHNYGYTF. CDR3 nucleotides: TGTGCCAGCAGCTTACATAACTATGGCTACACCTTC. The J gene is TRBJ1-2, the V gene TRBV7-2; D unresolved. CDR1 and CDR2 (germline): SGHTA, FQGNSA. The CDR3 length is 12 residues. V dropped 2 bases and J dropped 1 base, with 2 bases sitting between them.

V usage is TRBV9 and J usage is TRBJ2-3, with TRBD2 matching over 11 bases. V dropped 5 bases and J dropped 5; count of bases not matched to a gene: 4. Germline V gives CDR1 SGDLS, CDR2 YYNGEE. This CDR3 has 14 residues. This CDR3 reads CASSNSGGGDTQYF. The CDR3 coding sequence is TGTGCCAGCAGTAATAGCGGGGGGGGAGATACGCAGTATTTT.